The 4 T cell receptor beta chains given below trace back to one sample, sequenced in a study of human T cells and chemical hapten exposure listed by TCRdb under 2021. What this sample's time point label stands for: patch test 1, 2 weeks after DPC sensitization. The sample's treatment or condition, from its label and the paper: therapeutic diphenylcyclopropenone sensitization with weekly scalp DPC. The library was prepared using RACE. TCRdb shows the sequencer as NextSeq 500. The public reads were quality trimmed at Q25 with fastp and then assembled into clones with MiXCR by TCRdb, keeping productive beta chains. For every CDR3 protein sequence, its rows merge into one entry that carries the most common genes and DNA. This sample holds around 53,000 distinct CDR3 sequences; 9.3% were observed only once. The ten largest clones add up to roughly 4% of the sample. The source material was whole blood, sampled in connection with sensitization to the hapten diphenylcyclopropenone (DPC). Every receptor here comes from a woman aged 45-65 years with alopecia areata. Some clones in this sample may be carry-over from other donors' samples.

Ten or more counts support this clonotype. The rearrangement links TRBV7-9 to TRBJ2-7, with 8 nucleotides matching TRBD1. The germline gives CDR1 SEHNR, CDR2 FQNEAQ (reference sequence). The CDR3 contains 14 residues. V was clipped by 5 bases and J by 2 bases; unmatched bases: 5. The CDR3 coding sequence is TGTGCCAGCAGCAAGGGGACAGGAGCCTACGAGCAGTACTTC. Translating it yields CASSKGTGAYEQYF.

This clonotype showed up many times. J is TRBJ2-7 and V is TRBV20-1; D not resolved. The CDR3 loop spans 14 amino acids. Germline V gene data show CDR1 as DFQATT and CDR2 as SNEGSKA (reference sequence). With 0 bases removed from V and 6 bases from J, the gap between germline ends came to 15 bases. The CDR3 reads CSAREGWRSGEQYF. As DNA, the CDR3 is TGCAGTGCTAGAGAGGGATGGCGGAGTGGCGAGCAGTACTTC.

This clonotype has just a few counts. The CDR3 spells CATSRTATNPSTDTQYF. The CDR3 DNA reads as TGTGCCACCAGCAGGACAGCTACCAACCCTAGCACAGATACGCAGTATTTT. V usage is TRBV15 and J usage is TRBJ2-3, with D possibly TRBD1 on 5 matching bases. Germline CDR1 reads LNHNV; CDR2 reads YYDKDF (reference sequence). Trimming removed 3 bases from V and 0 bases from J, with 16 bases in between. The CDR3 sequence is 17 residues long.

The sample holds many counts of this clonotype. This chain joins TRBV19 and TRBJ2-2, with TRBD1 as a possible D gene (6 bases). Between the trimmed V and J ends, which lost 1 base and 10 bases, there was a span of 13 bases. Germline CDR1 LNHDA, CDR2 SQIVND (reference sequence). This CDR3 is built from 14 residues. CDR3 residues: CASSIVAGAKELFF. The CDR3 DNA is TGTGCCAGTAGTATAGTAGCAGGGGCGAAGGAGCTGTTTTTT.